The 27 T cell receptor beta chains below were found in one sample sequenced in a study of T-cell memory formation after mild COVID-19 (dated by TCRdb to the early 2020s). The library was prepared using 5' RACE. The sample was run on an Illumina NovaSeq 6000. TCRdb passed the public sequencing reads through fastp at Q25 and MiXCR, retaining productive beta sequences. Rows with one shared CDR3 protein collapse into an entry with the most common genes and DNA. A total of roughly 580,000 distinct CDR3 sequences appear in this sample, roughly 17% of them only once. Of the sample, approximately 12% falls within the top ten clones. Sequencing used PBMCs or a T cell subset sorted from them (not recorded which). Receptor source: an adult woman who had mild COVID-19 (a few samples of this study predate the infection). The sample titles of this study are shuffled in the database, so cell type and time point are left out; the donor was told from shared clones.

The genes are TRBV6-1 and TRBJ1-1, with D tentatively TRBD1 (5 bases). Germline CDR1 and CDR2: MNHNS and SASEGT. The V gene lost 8 bases and the J gene lost 4 bases, with 14 bases spanning the gap. The CDR3 contains 13 residues. The CDR3 reads CASRGAGVTEAFF. CDR3 in DNA: TGTGCCAGCCGCGGGGCTGGGGTCACTGAAGCTTTCTTT.

The table lists this clonotype with a few counts. The gene calls are TRBV7-9 and TRBJ1-2; 9 positions agree with TRBD1. Germline V gene sequence: CDR1 SEHNR, CDR2 FQNEAQ (reference sequence). The CDR3 consists of 17 residues. With 1 base clipped from V and 4 bases from J, the junction kept 10 bases outside the gene matches. The CDR3 nucleotides read TGTGCCAGCAGCTTAGGGACAAGGGACAGGGAGACCTATGGCTACACCTTC. The encoded protein is CASSLGTRDRETYGYTF.

The table lists this clonotype with a few counts. The chain has TRBV20-1 and TRBJ2-3; no firm D call. V lost 4 bases and J lost 4, with 6 bases in between. Germline V gives CDR1 DFQATT, CDR2 SNEGSKA (reference sequence). The CDR3 runs 11 residues. The CDR3 DNA reads TGCAGTGCTACGGTCCCAGATACGCAGTATTTT. This sequence encodes CSATVPDTQYF.

The V gene is TRBV4-1, the J gene TRBJ1-2; 8 nucleotides line up with TRBD1. This CDR3 is built from 15 residues. CDR1 and CDR2 from the germline V gene are MGHRA and YSYEKL. The junction had 6 bases not matched to a gene; V was cut back by 3 bases and J by 3 bases. The CDR3: CASSQKGQVDYGYTF. As DNA, the CDR3 is TGCGCCAGCAGCCAGAAGGGACAGGTTGACTATGGCTACACCTTC.

The J gene is TRBJ2-1, the V gene TRBV29-1, with 7 bases lining up with TRBD2. V shed 4 bases, J shed 7 bases, and the junction held 7 bases outside the gene matches. The V gene's germline CDR1 is SQVTM and CDR2 ANQGSEA. This CDR3 contains 13 residues. In DNA, the CDR3 is TGCAGCGTTGCACTAGCGCCCCGGAATGAGCAGTTCTTC. Its protein product is CSVALAPRNEQFF.

The chain employs TRBV7-9 and TRBJ2-6; 7 positions agree with TRBD1. Germline V gives CDR1 SEHNR, CDR2 FQNEAQ (reference sequence). V lost 2 bases to trimming and J lost 2 bases; unmatched junction nucleotides: 12. The CDR3 is 19 amino acids. The CDR3 reads CASSLTPGTVEPGANVLTF. The CDR3 coding sequence is TGTGCCAGCAGCTTAACCCCCGGGACAGTGGAACCTGGGGCCAACGTCCTGACTTTC.

The chain links TRBV3-1 to TRBJ2-5, with unresolved D. CDR1 is LGHDT, CDR2 YNNKEL, per germline (reference sequence). V gave up 2 bases and J gave up 5 bases, with 6 bases separating them. This CDR3 contains 12 residues. The chain's CDR3 is CASSQRVETQYF. The CDR3 DNA follows: TGTGCCAGCAGCCAACGCGTGGAGACCCAGTACTTC.

V usage is TRBV4-3 and J usage is TRBJ2-7; possible D gene TRBD2, 5 bases. Deletions cut 1 base from V and 0 bases from J, with 13 bases between. The CDR3 consists of 16 residues. Germline V lookup: CDR1 LGHNA, CDR2 YSLEER. The CDR3, as DNA: TGCGCCAGCAGCCAAGGGGCCAGAGGGAGCTCCTACGAGCAGTACTTC. This encodes CASSQGARGSSYEQYF.

DNA for the CDR3: TGTGCCACCAGTGATTTTGGGTCGGGTGTGAAGACCCAGTACTTC. Its protein is CATSDFGSGVKTQYF. The J gene is TRBJ2-5, the V gene TRBV24-1; D unresolved. V dropped 1 base and J dropped 6 bases, with 14 bases sitting between them. This CDR3 is built from 15 residues. The germline CDR1 and CDR2 sequences are KGHDR and SFDVKD.

This clonotype was counted a few times. This chain joins TRBV29-1 and TRBJ2-5, with D perhaps matching TRBD1 (5 bases). The CDR3 covers 11 residues. Between the trimmed V and J ends, which lost 2 bases and 4 bases, there was a span of 5 bases. Germline V gene sequence: CDR1 SQVTM, CDR2 ANQGSEA. The CDR3 reads CSVEQGETQYF. The CDR3 coding sequence is TGCAGCGTTGAACAGGGAGAGACCCAGTACTTC.

This clonotype was seen a few times. The CDR3, as DNA: TGTGCCACCAGCAGAGCTACCGTACACCTACGGGAGCTGTTTTTT. The encoded protein is CATSRATVHLRELFF. The V gene is TRBV15, the J gene TRBJ2-2; D uncertain. This CDR3 has 15 amino acids. Germline V gives CDR1 LNHNV, CDR2 YYDKDF (reference sequence). The V end was cut by 1 base, the J end by 9 bases, with 15 bases between.

A word on this clonotype: Since no conserved phenylalanine or tryptophan closes the CDR3, a read error is the likely cause. The DNA is omitted, as the CDR3 cannot be located on it reliably, and the CDR3 follows TCRdb's listing. This chain uses TRBV5-1 with TRBJ2-3; the D segment call TRBD1 is taken from the table without a DNA check. Germline CDR1 is SGHRS and CDR2 is YFSETQ. The CDR3 totals 11 residues, both ends included. The CDR3 loop reads CASSLCRIRVD.

This clonotype was counted only a few times. The chain links TRBV7-8 to TRBJ2-7; 7 bases are shared with TRBD1. V was clipped by 2 bases and J by 2 bases; unmatched bases: 3. The CDR3 sequence is 14 residues long. Germline CDR1 SGHVS, CDR2 FQNEAQ. For the CDR3, the DNA is TGTGCCAGCAGCTTATTGGGACAGACCTACGAGCAGTACTTC. Translating it yields CASSLLGQTYEQYF.

This chain joins TRBV12-3 or TRBV12-4 and TRBJ2-6; 10 nucleotides match TRBD1. With 5 bases clipped from V and 0 bases from J, the junction kept 10 bases outside the gene matches. There are 19 residues in the CDR3. The CDR3 DNA reads TGTGCCAGCAGTATCCTGACAGGGGGCGAAAGCTCTGGGGCCAACGTCCTGACTTTC. This translates into CASSILTGGESSGANVLTF.

The chain has TRBV4-2 and TRBJ1-4; D is undetermined. Looked up from germline, CDR1 is LGHNA and CDR2 is YNFKEQ. This CDR3 is built from 15 residues. Trimming pared 0 bases from V and 0 bases from J, leaving 5 bases between. The CDR3 loop reads CASSQDRSTNEKLFF. The CDR3 DNA sequence: TGTGCCAGCAGCCAAGACAGGTCAACTAATGAAAAACTGTTTTTT.

This clonotype appeared a few times. The chain links TRBV7-9 to TRBJ2-3; 12 bases line up with TRBD2. V was clipped by 0 bases and J by 4 bases; unmatched bases: 11. The germline V gene encodes CDR1 SEHNR and CDR2 FQNEAQ (reference sequence). The length of the CDR3 is 19 residues. The CDR3 nucleotides read TGTGCCAGCAGCTTAGCAGGACTTGAGACTAGCGGGAGCCCAGATACGCAGTATTTT. Translation: CASSLAGLETSGSPDTQYF.

A few counts support this clonotype. The rearrangement joins TRBV7-2 to TRBJ1-5, with D hard to call. The CDR3 is made up of 16 amino acids. CDR1 and CDR2 from the germline V gene are SGHTA and FQGNSA. Trimming left V 4 bases short and J 3 bases short, with 16 bases between. The CDR3 DNA is TGTGCCAGCAGCTCCCAAGTCCTTTACACCAATCAGCCCCAGCATTTT. Its protein product is CASSSQVLYTNQPQHF.

This rearrangement joins TRBV29-1 to TRBJ2-6, with TRBD2 identical over 12 bases. This CDR3 is 18 amino acids long. V lost 4 bases to trimming and J lost 0 bases; unmatched junction nucleotides: 7. CDR1 SQVTM and CDR2 ANQGSEA come from the germline V gene. For the CDR3, the DNA is TGCAGCGTTGCCCCGGGACTAGCGGGCAGCTCTGGGGCCAACGTCCTGACTTTC. It is translated as CSVAPGLAGSSGANVLTF.

This clonotype was detected a few times. The chain uses TRBV12-3 or TRBV12-4 and TRBJ2-1; tentative D call: TRBD2 (6 bases). The CDR3 consists of 14 residues. Trimming removed 6 bases from V and 8 bases from J, with 17 bases in between. CDR3 sequence: CASSPWGETDEQFF. The CDR3 bases are TGTGCCAGCAGCCCCTGGGGGGAGACGGATGAGCAGTTCTTC.

J is TRBJ2-5 and V is TRBV5-1; 7 bases match TRBD1. V shed 4 bases and J 5 bases; nucleotides not matched to a gene: 8. The CDR3 spans 14 residues. Germline loops: CDR1 SGHRS, CDR2 YFSETQ. The CDR3 region is CASSRGLVEETQYF. As DNA, the CDR3 is TGCGCCAGCAGCAGGGGGCTCGTTGAGGAGACCCAGTACTTC.

This clonotype was picked up a small number of times. The CDR3 nucleotides are TGTGCCAGCAGCGGGACAGGGGCTCAAGAGACCCAGTACTTC. It encodes CASSGTGAQETQYF. The rearrangement uses TRBV9 and TRBJ2-5; 9 bases agree with TRBD1. The ends lost 3 bases at V and 2 bases at J; junction bases unmatched: 2. The CDR3 length is 14 residues. Per germline, CDR1 SGDLS and CDR2 YYNGEE. Supplemented by reference TRBV9 and TRBJ2-5, the full variable domain reads DSGVTQTPKHLITATGQRVTLRCSPRSGDLSVYWYQQSLDQGLQFLIQYYNGEERAKGNILERFSAQQFPDLHSELNLSSLELGDSALYFCASSGTGAQETQYFGPGTRLLVL.

CDR3 DNA sequence: TGTGCCAGCAGCCCCGGGGACAGGGGGTTCACAGATACGCAGTATTTT. Residues: CASSPGDRGFTDTQYF. The chain recombines TRBV11-2 with TRBJ2-3; 11 bases map to TRBD1. Losses at the gene ends were 5 bases for V and 2 bases for J; bases not matched to a gene: 6. The CDR3 covers 16 residues. Germline V CDR1 and CDR2: SGHAT, FQNNGV.

The genes are TRBV6-5 and TRBJ2-7; D ambiguous. Per the germline V gene, CDR1 is MNHEY and CDR2 is SVGAGI. This CDR3 contains 15 residues. V gave up 0 bases and J gave up 4 bases, with 13 bases separating them. The CDR3 coding sequence is TGTGCCAGCAGTTACTCACAAGAGACATCTTACGAGCAGTACTTC. As protein: CASSYSQETSYEQYF.

This clonotype was counted ten times or more. V is TRBV12-3 or TRBV12-4 and J is TRBJ1-3, with D perhaps TRBD1 (6 bases). V was cut by 5 bases and J by 2 bases, with 10 bases left in between. The CDR3 runs to 14 residues. The CDR3 DNA follows: TGTGCCAGCAGTCAACAGGGAGCTGGAAACACCATATATTTT. It encodes CASSQQGAGNTIYF.

This clonotype was counted only a few times. The chain carries TRBV12-3 or TRBV12-4 and TRBJ1-3; D remains unclear. The V gene lost 5 bases and the J gene lost 0 bases, with 11 bases spanning the gap. The CDR3 has 15 amino acids. CDR3 protein: CASSPRAHSGNTIYF. CDR3 DNA: TGTGCCAGCAGTCCTCGGGCCCACTCTGGAAACACCATATATTTT.

Concerning this clonotype itself: A junction boundary mismatches the germline segment, possibly from a read error. The chain uses TRBV29-1 and TRBJ2-3; D gene uncertain. CDR3 length equals 14 residues. Germline CDR1 and CDR2: SQVTM and ANQGSEA. CDR3 DNA: TGCAGCGTATCCGGGTACAGCCGCACATATACGCAGTATTTT. It is translated as CSVSGYSRTYTQYF.

The J gene is TRBJ2-2, the V gene TRBV12-3 or TRBV12-4; D ambiguous. The germline V and J ends were trimmed by 7 bases and 4 bases, with 13 bases remaining between them. The CDR3 has 14 residues. CDR3: CASTSGALTGELFF. The CDR3 DNA reads TGTGCCAGCACTTCGGGTGCCCTCACCGGGGAGCTGTTTTTT.